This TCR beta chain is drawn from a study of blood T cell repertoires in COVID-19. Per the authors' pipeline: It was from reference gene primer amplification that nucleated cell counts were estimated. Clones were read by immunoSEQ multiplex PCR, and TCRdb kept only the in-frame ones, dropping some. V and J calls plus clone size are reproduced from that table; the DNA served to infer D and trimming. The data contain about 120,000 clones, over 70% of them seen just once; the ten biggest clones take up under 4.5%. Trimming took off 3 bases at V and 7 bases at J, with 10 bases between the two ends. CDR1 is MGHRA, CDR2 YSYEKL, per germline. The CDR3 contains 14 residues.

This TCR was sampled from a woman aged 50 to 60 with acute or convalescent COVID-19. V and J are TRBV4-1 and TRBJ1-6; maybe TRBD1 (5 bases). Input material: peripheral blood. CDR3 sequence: CASSQEGRNSPLHF. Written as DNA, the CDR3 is TGCGCCAGCAGCCAGGAGGGACGGAATTCACCCCTCCACTTT.